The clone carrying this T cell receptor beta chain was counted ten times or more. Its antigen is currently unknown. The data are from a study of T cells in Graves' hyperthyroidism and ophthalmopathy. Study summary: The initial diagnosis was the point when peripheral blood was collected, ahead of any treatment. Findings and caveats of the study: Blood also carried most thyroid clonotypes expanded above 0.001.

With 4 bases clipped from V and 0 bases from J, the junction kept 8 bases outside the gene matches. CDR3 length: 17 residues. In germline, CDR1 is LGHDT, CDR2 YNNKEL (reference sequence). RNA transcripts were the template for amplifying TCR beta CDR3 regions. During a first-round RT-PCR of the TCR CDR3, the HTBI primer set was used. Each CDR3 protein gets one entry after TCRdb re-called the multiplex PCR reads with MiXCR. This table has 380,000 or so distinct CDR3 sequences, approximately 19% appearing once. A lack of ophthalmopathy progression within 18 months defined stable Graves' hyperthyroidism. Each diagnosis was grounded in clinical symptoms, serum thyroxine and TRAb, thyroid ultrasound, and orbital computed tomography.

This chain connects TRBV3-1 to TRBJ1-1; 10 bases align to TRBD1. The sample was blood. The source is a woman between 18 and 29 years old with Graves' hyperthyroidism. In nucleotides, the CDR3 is TGTGCCAGCAGCCGTCGGGACAGGGGTTTCATGAACACTGAAGCTTTCTTT. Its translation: CASSRRDRGFMNTEAFF.